A selection of T cell receptor beta chains follows, all from one sample in a study of beta chain features in type 1 diabetes. Here immunoSEQ multiplex PCR was the method, and the copy in TCRdb shows in-frame clones only, minus some. The profile shows 300,000 to 400,000 clones, over 10% of them singletons. Sequenced: naive CD4+ T cells from blood. Every receptor here comes from a young man in good health. CDR3s include the opening cysteine and the closing phenylalanine or tryptophan. D genes are given only for firm matches. Part of the rows lack a size; the others show once, few, many or a class for expanded clones.

clone_size: few
v_call: TRBV7-2
d_call: TRBD1
j_call: TRBJ1-5
cdr3_nt: TGTGCCAGCAGCCCGGACAGGTACGGTCAGCCCCAGCATTTT
cdr3_aa: CASSPDRYGQPQHF

clone_size: few
v_call: TRBV11-2
d_call: -
j_call: TRBJ2-2
cdr3_nt: TGTGCCAGCAGCTTAGATCCTAGGGGGGGAGGGGGTACCGGGGAGCTGTTTTTT
cdr3_aa: CASSLDPRGGGGTGELFF

clone_size: -
v_call: TRBV9
d_call: -
j_call: TRBJ1-1
cdr3_nt: TGTGCCAGCAGTGAGGGGGGGGTTCACCGATCGAACACTGAAGCTTTCTTT
cdr3_aa: CASSEGGVHRSNTEAFF

clone_size: -
v_call: TRBV14
d_call: -
j_call: TRBJ2-5
cdr3_nt: TGTGCCAGCAGCCGGGCGCGGGGTCAAGAGACCCAGTACTTC
cdr3_aa: CASSRARGQETQYF

clone_size: -
v_call: TRBV19
d_call: TRBD2
j_call: TRBJ2-5
cdr3_nt: TGTGCCAGTAGTATCGGAGCGGGAGGGCAAGAGACCCAGTACTTC
cdr3_aa: CASSIGAGGQETQYF

clone_size: -
v_call: TRBV7-2
d_call: -
j_call: TRBJ2-7
cdr3_nt: TGTGCCAGCAGCTTTGCAGGGCGCTCCTACGAGCAGTACTTC
cdr3_aa: CASSFAGRSYEQYF

clone_size: few
v_call: TRBV5-1
d_call: TRBD2
j_call: TRBJ2-7
cdr3_nt: TGCGCCAGCAGCTTGGGGACTAGCGCCGACTACGAGCAGTACTTC
cdr3_aa: CASSLGTSADYEQYF

clone_size: -
v_call: TRBV11-2
d_call: TRBD2
j_call: TRBJ2-5
cdr3_nt: TGTGCCAGCAGCTTAGGTTCCAGCGGGAGGTGGGAGACCCAGTACTTC
cdr3_aa: CASSLGSSGRWETQYF

clone_size: many
v_call: TRBV5-4
d_call: TRBD1
j_call: TRBJ2-4
cdr3_nt: TGTGCCAGCAGCCGGGACAGGGCTGACATTCAGTACTTC
cdr3_aa: CASSRDRADIQYF

clone_size: few
v_call: TRBV18
d_call: TRBD1
j_call: TRBJ2-4
cdr3_nt: TGTGCCAGCTCACCTTCCGACAGGGCCAACATTCAGTACTTC
cdr3_aa: CASSPSDRANIQYF

clone_size: -
v_call: TRBV2
d_call: -
j_call: TRBJ1-2
cdr3_nt: TGTGCCAGCAGTGCGGCAGGGGATGGCTACACCTTC
cdr3_aa: CASSAAGDGYTF

clone_size: few
v_call: TRBV7-3
d_call: -
j_call: TRBJ1-3
cdr3_nt: TGTGCCAGCAGCGCAGACTCTGGAAACACCATATATTTT
cdr3_aa: CASSADSGNTIYF

clone_size: few
v_call: TRBV29-1
d_call: TRBD2
j_call: TRBJ2-7
cdr3_nt: TGCAGCGCCTCTATAGCGGGAGGGCCCCACGAGCAGTACTTC
cdr3_aa: CSASIAGGPHEQYF

clone_size: few
v_call: TRBV5-6
d_call: TRBD2
j_call: TRBJ2-3
cdr3_nt: TGTGCCAGCAGCTTGGGGCGGACTAGCGGTAGCACAGATACGCAGTATTTT
cdr3_aa: CASSLGRTSGSTDTQYF

clone_size: -
v_call: TRBV9
d_call: -
j_call: TRBJ1-1
cdr3_nt: TGTGCCAGCAGCCCGAACTGGCGGGACTCGGCTTTCTTT
cdr3_aa: CASSPNWRDSAFF

clone_size: -
v_call: TRBV5-1
d_call: -
j_call: TRBJ2-7
cdr3_nt: TGCGCCAGCAGCTCAACCTACTACGAGCAGTACTTC
cdr3_aa: CASSSTYYEQYF

clone_size: few
v_call: TRBV18
d_call: TRBD1
j_call: TRBJ1-2
cdr3_nt: TGTGCCAGCTCATTTACCGGGACAGCCGACTATGGCTACACCTTC
cdr3_aa: CASSFTGTADYGYTF

clone_size: few
v_call: TRBV9
d_call: TRBD2
j_call: TRBJ2-3
cdr3_nt: TGTGCCAGCAGCGTGGGACTAGCGGCAGATACGCAGTATTTT
cdr3_aa: CASSVGLAADTQYF

clone_size: few
v_call: TRBV7-9
d_call: -
j_call: TRBJ2-3
cdr3_nt: TGTGCCAGCAGCTGGGGGGAAAGAGATACGCAGTATTTT
cdr3_aa: CASSWGERDTQYF

clone_size: few
v_call: TRBV7-9
d_call: TRBD2
j_call: TRBJ2-7
cdr3_nt: TGTGCCAGCAGCACCCTGACTAGCGGGGGGGCCTACGAGCAGTACTTC
cdr3_aa: CASSTLTSGGAYEQYF